This T cell receptor (beta chain) originates from a study of blood T cells in healthy people across ages. Study results and limitations: CMV status of donors was unknown, possibly confounding expanded clonotype changes.

Between the trimmed V and J ends, which lost 3 bases and 1 base, there was a span of 9 bases. The CDR3 has 14 amino acids. There were healthy Caucasian individuals from Russia, aged roughly 6 to 100, serving as donors. This clonotype was counted between two and nine times. The antigen remains undetermined. A second PCR of about 6 to 11 cycles used a sample-barcoded 5' primer and a J-beta primer mix. TCRdb re-analysed the 5' RACE reads in MiXCR, keeping a single row per CDR3 protein. The sample carries about 1 million distinct CDR3 sequences, 40% to 45% recorded once. Sequencing used blood. This TCR was sampled from a woman in her fifties or sixties in good health. The chain combines TRBV12-3 or TRBV12-4 with TRBJ1-2; possibly TRBD1 for D (5 bases). Written as DNA, the CDR3 is TGTGCCAGCAGTTTCGCTCAGGGTAACTATGGCTACACCTTC. Residues: CASSFAQGNYGYTF.